These T cell receptor beta chains were read from a single sample in a study of T cells in Graves' hyperthyroidism and ophthalmopathy. TCRdb re-analysed the multiplex PCR reads in MiXCR, keeping a single row per CDR3 protein. This sample has hundreds of thousands of distinct CDR3 sequences; about 45% occur once, and the top ten carry about 8.2%. Input material: peripheral blood or thyroid tissue (not recorded which). The receptors derive from a woman under 30 with Graves' hyperthyroidism. Each CDR3 is given without its conserved first and last residue.

TRBJ1-5 | 11 | TRBV7-3 | ASSLTQGEPQH
TRBJ2-7 | 10 | TRBV20-1 | SAREDREKQY
TRBJ1-2 | 13 | TRBV10-3 | AVREGTDTNYGYT
TRBJ2-2 | 11 | TRBV7-9 | ASTHPGAGELF
TRBJ1-6 | 12 | TRBV25-1 | ASSVGQGYPPLH
TRBJ1-1 | 13 | TRBV6-5 | ASSLEGQGAVEAF
TRBJ2-2 | 12 | TRBV24-1 | ATSDVTSTGELF
TRBJ1-4 | 13 | TRBV20-1 | SARGGQMGNEKLF
TRBJ1-2 | 8 | TRBV7-8 | ASSADGYT
TRBJ2-5 | 9 | TRBV29-1 | SAGKEGTQY
TRBJ2-3 | 13 | TRBV10-3 | AISEPDVSTDTQY
TRBJ1-5 | 14 | TRBV7-9 | ASSSTDRGLKQPQH
TRBJ2-2 | 13 | TRBV14 | ASSRQGGPTGELF
TRBJ2-7 | 12 | TRBV5-1 | ASSNGSSPREQY
TRBJ1-6 | 13 | TRBV25-1 | ASSAGTGVDSPLH
TRBJ1-1 | 13 | TRBV25-1 | ASSPLNRGYPEAF
TRBJ2-3 | 14 | TRBV11-1 | ASSLNRGSVPDTQY
TRBJ1-1 | 8 | TRBV20-1 | SAGDSEAF
TRBJ1-3 | 13 | TRBV5-5 | ASSLDRFSGNTIY
TRBJ2-5 | 12 | TRBV7-6 | ASSLGTGIKTQY
TRBJ2-7 | 14 | TRBV7-9 | ASTPLEGLALYEQY
TRBJ2-7 | 14 | TRBV9 | AISYGLAGSSYEQY
TRBJ1-5 | 13 | TRBV9 | ASSGAGDSNQPQH
TRBJ1-2 | 12 | TRBV7-8 | ASSRPDITYGYT